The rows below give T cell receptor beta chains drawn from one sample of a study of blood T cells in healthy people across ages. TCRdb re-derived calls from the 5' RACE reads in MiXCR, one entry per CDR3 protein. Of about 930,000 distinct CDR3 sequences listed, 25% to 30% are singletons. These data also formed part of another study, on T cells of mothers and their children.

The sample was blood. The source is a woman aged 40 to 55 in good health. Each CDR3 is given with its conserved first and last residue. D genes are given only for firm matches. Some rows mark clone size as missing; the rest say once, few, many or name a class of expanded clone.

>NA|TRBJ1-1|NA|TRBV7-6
CASRPGVGLNTEAFF
TGTGCCAGCAGGCCAGGGGTGGGACTGAACACTGAAGCTTTCTTT
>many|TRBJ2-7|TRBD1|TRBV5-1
CASSMGQGYEQYF
TGCGCCAGCAGTATGGGACAGGGCTACGAGCAGTACTTC
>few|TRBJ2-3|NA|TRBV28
CASSLWAGSGTDTQYF
TGTGCCAGCAGTTTATGGGCAGGTTCTGGCACAGATACGCAGTATTTT
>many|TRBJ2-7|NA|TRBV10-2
CASGTPAFLHYEQYF
TGCGCCAGCGGGACCCCAGCCTTCCTTCACTACGAGCAGTACTTC
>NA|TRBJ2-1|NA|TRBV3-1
CASSHGTAWFEQFF
TGTGCCAGCAGCCACGGGACGGCCTGGTTTGAGCAGTTCTTC
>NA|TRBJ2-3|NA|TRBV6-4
CASSDSRTPGDTQYF
TGTGCCAGCAGTGACTCTAGGACCCCAGGAGATACGCAGTATTTT
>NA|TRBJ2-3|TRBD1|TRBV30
CAWRVGQGDTDTQYF
TGTGCCTGGAGAGTGGGACAGGGCGACACAGATACGCAGTATTTT
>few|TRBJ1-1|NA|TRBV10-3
CAISDYGGMTEAFF
TGTGCCATCAGTGATTACGGGGGGATGACTGAAGCTTTCTTT
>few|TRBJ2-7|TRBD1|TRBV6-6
CASGFNRGDEQYF
TGTGCCAGCGGTTTTAACAGGGGTGACGAGCAGTACTTC
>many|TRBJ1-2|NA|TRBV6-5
CASSYEGGSGYTF
TGTGCCAGCAGTTACGAAGGGGGTAGTGGCTACACCTTC
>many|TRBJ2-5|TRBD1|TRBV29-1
CSVSGRGRSETQYF
TGCAGCGTTAGCGGTAGGGGGCGTTCAGAGACCCAGTACTTC
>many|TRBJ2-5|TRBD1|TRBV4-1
CASSHPGQGNQETQYF
TGCGCCAGCAGCCACCCGGGACAGGGCAACCAAGAGACCCAGTACTTC
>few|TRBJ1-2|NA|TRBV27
CASSFVGGRDYGYTF
TGTGCCAGCAGTTTCGTAGGGGGTCGGGACTATGGCTACACCTTC
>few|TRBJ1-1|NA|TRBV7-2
CASRSRGRENTEAFF
TGTGCCAGCCGGTCACGGGGGCGCGAGAACACTGAAGCTTTCTTT
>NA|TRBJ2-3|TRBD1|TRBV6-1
CASSWDRGGEYF
TGTGCCAGCAGTTGGGACAGGGGGGGAGAGTATTTT
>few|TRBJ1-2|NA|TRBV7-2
CASSSAVVSNYGYTF
TGTGCCAGCAGCTCCGCGGTCGTAAGCAACTATGGCTACACCTTC
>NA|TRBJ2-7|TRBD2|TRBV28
CASSLVTSGGVLDEQYF
TGTGCCAGCAGTTTGGTTACTAGCGGGGGAGTCCTCGACGAGCAGTACTTC
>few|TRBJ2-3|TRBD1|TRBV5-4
CASSLGSPTGQPTDTQYF
TGTGCCAGCAGCTTGGGGTCTCCGACGGGACAGCCCACAGATACGCAGTATTTT
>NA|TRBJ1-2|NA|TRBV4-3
CASSQILSGSGYTF
TGCGCCAGCAGCCAGATTCTCTCTGGGTCTGGCTACACCTTC
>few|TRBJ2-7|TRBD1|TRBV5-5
CASRLGQGPYEQYF
TGTGCCAGCAGACTAGGACAGGGGCCCTACGAGCAGTACTTC
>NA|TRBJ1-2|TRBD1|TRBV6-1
CASSEAISRGDYGYTF
TGTGCCAGCAGTGAAGCCATCTCCAGGGGGGACTATGGCTACACCTTC
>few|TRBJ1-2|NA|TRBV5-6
CASHGTDNYGYTF
TGTGCCAGCCATGGGACGGACAACTATGGCTACACCTTC
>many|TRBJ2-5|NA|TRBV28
CASSSRPGHLQETQYF
TGTGCCAGCAGTTCCCGGCCGGGACACCTCCAAGAGACCCAGTACTTC
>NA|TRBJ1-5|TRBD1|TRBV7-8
CASSPRTGVPSGQPQHF
TGTGCCAGCAGCCCCCGGACAGGGGTCCCGTCCGGGCAGCCCCAGCATTTT
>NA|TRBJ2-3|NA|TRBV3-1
CASSQEASSWYF
TGTGCCAGCAGCCAAGAGGCTAGCAGTTGGTATTTT
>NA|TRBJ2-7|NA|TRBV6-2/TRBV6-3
CASSSRPYYEQYF
TGTGCCAGCAGTTCGAGACCTTACTACGAGCAGTACTTC
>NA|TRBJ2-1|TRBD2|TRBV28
CASSFSGRSYNEQFF
TGTGCCAGCAGCTTTAGCGGGAGGTCTTACAATGAGCAGTTCTTC
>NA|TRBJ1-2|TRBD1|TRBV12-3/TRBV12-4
CASSGGQGASYGYTF
TGTGCCAGCAGTGGAGGACAGGGGGCCTCCTATGGCTACACCTTC
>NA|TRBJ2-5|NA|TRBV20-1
CSARDGFRALDAQYF
TGCAGTGCTAGAGATGGGTTCCGGGCCTTGGATGCCCAGTACTTC
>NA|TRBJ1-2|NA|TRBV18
CASSPDNLYGYTF
TGTGCCAGCTCACCGGACAACCTCTATGGCTACACCTTC
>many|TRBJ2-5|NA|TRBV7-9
CASSFGQAGETQYF
TGTGCCAGCAGCTTCGGACAGGCGGGGGAGACCCAGTACTTC